This is a list of T cell receptor beta chains from one sample in a study of CD8+CD57+ T cells in acquired aplastic anemia. From the reads, TCRdb called clonotypes with MiXCR, one entry per CDR3 protein. The sample yields a few hundred thousand distinct CDR3 sequences, approximately 56% seen once. Material for sequencing was sorted CD4+, CD8+, or CD8+CD57+ T cells (not recorded which) from PBMCs. The receptors originated from a human donor with severe aplastic anemia or a healthy control (not recorded which). Each CDR3 is given with its conserved first and last residue.

v_gene: TRBV20-1; CDR3aa: CSAKVGDTEAFF
v_gene: TRBV30; CDR3aa: CAWSATGHRNYGYTF
v_gene: TRBV7-2; CDR3aa: CASSGRGGEGETQYF
v_gene: TRBV24-1; CDR3aa: CATSDSTGIAFF
v_gene: TRBV2; CDR3aa: CASSLDRGYGELFF
v_gene: TRBV9; CDR3aa: CASSVARGTGVYNEQFF
v_gene: TRBV2; CDR3aa: CASRGSEVDTQYF
v_gene: TRBV7-9; CDR3aa: CASSPKATGELFF
v_gene: TRBV29-1; CDR3aa: CSVVVGVGANVLTF
v_gene: TRBV3-1; CDR3aa: CASSQDGEQYF
v_gene: TRBV2; CDR3aa: CASSGSGGDNEKLFF
v_gene: TRBV2; CDR3aa: CASSLGRGQTEAFF
v_gene: TRBV7-9; CDR3aa: CASSVGSSPLHF
v_gene: TRBV20-1; CDR3aa: CSARSRGQIFYNEQFF
v_gene: TRBV7-2; CDR3aa: CASSLIGHPGFLNTEAFF
v_gene: TRBV7-2; CDR3aa: CASSLGTQSTEAFF
v_gene: TRBV19; CDR3aa: CASSIQGPNEQFF
v_gene: TRBV7-8; CDR3aa: CASSVDRVENIQYF
v_gene: TRBV24-1; CDR3aa: CATSDRKSSGANVLTF
v_gene: TRBV7-2; CDR3aa: CASSLRGLAGEGETQYF
v_gene: TRBV20-1; CDR3aa: CSARGTSGRSRDAQYF
v_gene: TRBV7-9; CDR3aa: CASSTGRSYQETQYF
v_gene: TRBV24-1; CDR3aa: CATSDFVQTYEQYF
v_gene: TRBV7-2; CDR3aa: CASGGIGGANQYF
v_gene: TRBV25-1; CDR3aa: CASSVNIWDNEQYF
v_gene: TRBV5-4; CDR3aa: CASSSENSYEQYF
v_gene: TRBV7-9; CDR3aa: CASCLGVLSYGYTF
v_gene: TRBV7-9; CDR3aa: CASSSVSSEQYF
v_gene: TRBV7-9; CDR3aa: CASSPDSDYSNQPQHF
v_gene: TRBV4-3; CDR3aa: CASSQIGGYEQYF
v_gene: TRBV7-8; CDR3aa: CASSLVLAGGNEQFF